This T cell receptor beta chain was retrieved from a study of blood T cell repertoires in COVID-19. Study summary: From the United States, Italy and Spain came samples of acute and convalescent COVID-19. Nucleic acid was either cDNA or gDNA, and it came from T cells, B-cell-depleted T cells, or PBMCs.

Germline CDR1 reads SGDLS; CDR2 reads YYNGEE. The CDR3 runs to 17 residues. V lost 3 bases and J lost 4, with 22 bases in between. Original processing notes: By means of reference gene primer amplification, nucleated cell counts were estimated. Assay used: immunoSEQ multiplex PCR; TCRdb lists only in-frame clones, some missing. That table gives V, J and clone size, and the DNA gave D and trimming. The table has more than 50,000 clones, approximately 90% seen once. The sequenced material came from peripheral blood. This TCR derives from a human donor in a cohort sampled during active COVID-19. The chain has TRBV9 and TRBJ2-5; a possible D gene is TRBD2 (6 bases). The CDR3 loop is CASSGGAGKFALETQYF. In DNA form, the CDR3 reads TGTGCCAGCAGCGGTGGCGCGGGAAAGTTCGCCTTAGAGACCCAGTACTTC.